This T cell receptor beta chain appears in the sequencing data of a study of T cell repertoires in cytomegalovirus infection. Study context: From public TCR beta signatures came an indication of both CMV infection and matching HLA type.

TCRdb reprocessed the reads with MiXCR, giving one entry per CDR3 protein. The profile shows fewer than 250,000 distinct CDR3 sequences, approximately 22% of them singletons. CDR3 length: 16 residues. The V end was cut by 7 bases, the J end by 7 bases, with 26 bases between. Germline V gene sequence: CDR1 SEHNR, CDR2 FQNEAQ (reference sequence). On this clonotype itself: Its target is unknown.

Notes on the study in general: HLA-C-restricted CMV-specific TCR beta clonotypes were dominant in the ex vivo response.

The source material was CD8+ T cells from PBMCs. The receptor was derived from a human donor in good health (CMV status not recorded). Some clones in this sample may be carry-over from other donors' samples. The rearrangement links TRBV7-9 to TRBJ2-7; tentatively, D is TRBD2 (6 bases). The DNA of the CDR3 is TGTGCCAGCACCCCGTCCGGGAGAACTGCCCGGGATGAGCAGTACTTC. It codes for CASTPSGRTARDEQYF.